These 11 T cell receptor beta chains share one sample of origin, sequenced in a study of regulatory T cells in long-lasting Graves disease. CDR3-region Arm-PCR and iRepertoire HTBI primers produced the TCR beta libraries. MiXCR was run by TCRdb on the multiplex PCR reads, yielding one entry per CDR3 protein. Here the sample spans roughly 500,000 distinct CDR3 sequences, approximately 12% being singletons. Time point reported: newly diagnosed GD, antithyroid drugs for less than 3 months. PBMC RNA was the source of the TCR library. These same records also appear under a second study, on T cells in Graves' hyperthyroidism and ophthalmopathy.

The sequencing used peripheral blood mononuclear cells (PBMCs), collected at new diagnosis, from a patient treated with antithyroid drugs. These receptors came from a woman aged 30 to 39 with Graves disease.

Ten or more counts support this clonotype. CDR3 amino acids: CASSAGQVYQPQHF. The CDR3 bases are TGTGCCAGCAGCGCAGGACAGGTTTATCAGCCCCAGCATTTT. The rearrangement links TRBV28 to TRBJ1-5; 7 nucleotides line up with TRBD1. Germline CDR1 is MDHEN and CDR2 is SYDVKM. The CDR3 extends over 14 amino acids. The V gene end was trimmed by 6 bases and the J gene end by 5 bases; junction bases not matched to a gene: 7.

This clonotype was recorded many times. The gene calls are TRBV30 and TRBJ1-3; no clear D. Germline CDR1 is GTSNPN and CDR2 is SVGIG (reference sequence). The CDR3 is 12 amino acids. V was cut by 8 bases and J by 0 bases, with 8 bases left in between. The CDR3 loop is CAHWASGNTIYF. In DNA form, the CDR3 reads TGTGCCCATTGGGCCTCTGGAAACACCATATATTTT.

The chain links TRBV6-2 or TRBV6-3 to TRBJ2-1, with 9 bases matching TRBD2. J was trimmed by 4 bases and V by 6 bases; bases with no gene match: 4. The CDR3 runs to 14 residues. CDR1 is MNHEY, CDR2 SVGEGT, per germline. The CDR3 region has the DNA TGTGCCAGCAGAGGACTAGCGAGGTACAATGAGCAGTTCTTC. It codes for CASRGLARYNEQFF.

Many counts were recorded for this clonotype. The V and J genes are TRBV15 and TRBJ2-5; D gene uncertain. From germline, CDR1 is LNHNV and CDR2 YYDKDF (reference sequence). The CDR3 runs to 15 residues. V was cut by 3 bases and J by 0 bases, with 11 bases left in between. This CDR3 reads CATSRSGAHQETQYF. Here the CDR3 DNA reads TGTGCCACCAGCAGGTCGGGTGCACACCAAGAGACCCAGTACTTC. Based on the CDR3 plus reference TRBV15 and TRBJ2-5, the full variable domain is DAMVIQNPRYQVTQFGKPVTLSCSQTLNHNVMYWYQQKSSQAPKLLFHYYDKDFNNEADTPDNFQSRRPNTSFCFLDIRSPGLGDTAMYLCATSRSGAHQETQYFGPGTRLLVL.

The rearrangement uses TRBV6-1 and TRBJ2-2; D not certain. V dropped 4 bases and J dropped 4 bases, with 7 bases sitting between them. The CDR3 totals 13 residues. CDR1 MNHNS and CDR2 SASEGT come from the germline V gene. The CDR3 nucleotides read TGTGCCAGCAGTGGACACAGCACCGGGGAGCTGTTTTTT. Amino acid sequence: CASSGHSTGELFF.

This clonotype was found many times. The genes are TRBV2 and TRBJ1-2; TRBD1 might be the D (5 bases). The germline CDR1 and CDR2 sequences are SNHLY and FYNNEI. CDR3 length equals 12 residues. V lost 8 bases and J 8 bases, leaving 15 bases between the germline ends. In DNA form, the CDR3 reads TGTGCCAGCGCCAGGGCTCTGGGAGGCTACACCTTC. Translated: CASARALGGYTF.

The sample holds a few counts of this clonotype. The chain recombines TRBV7-9 with TRBJ2-1, with D perhaps TRBD1 (6 bases). Germline V gene lookup returns CDR1 SEHNR and CDR2 FQNEAQ (reference sequence). This CDR3 region has 16 residues. Between the trimmed V and J ends, which lost 1 base and 8 bases, there was a span of 18 bases. CDR3 residues: CASSLEGQGIWDEQFF. The CDR3 nucleotides read TGTGCCAGCAGCTTAGAGGGCCAGGGGATTTGGGATGAGCAGTTCTTC.

Details on this clonotype: A read error may explain this, as a much larger clone is one base away. The J gene is TRBJ2-7, the V gene TRBV20-1; a weak D match, TRBD2 (8 bases). The J call could be wrong; TRBJ2-5 is a better fit for the DNA end. The CDR3 runs to 15 residues. The V gene's germline CDR1 is DFQATT and CDR2 SNEGSKA (reference sequence). In DNA, the CDR3 is TGCAGTGCTGGGGACAGCGGGAGAGGGCAAGAGACCCAGTACTTC. Encoded protein: CSAGDSGRGQETQYF.

Many counts were recorded for this clonotype. The rearrangement uses TRBV12-3 or TRBV12-4 and TRBJ1-1; possibly TRBD1 for D (5 bases). The V end was cut by 7 bases, the J end by 1 base, with 10 bases between. The CDR3 covers 13 residues. The CDR3 spells CASKGLRNTEAFF. In nucleotides, the CDR3 is TGTGCCAGCAAGGGGCTGAGGAACACTGAAGCTTTCTTT.

This clonotype was recorded many times. The chain combines TRBV5-1 with TRBJ2-7; maybe TRBD2 (5 bases). The CDR3 consists of 14 residues. The V gene lost 6 bases and the J gene lost 4 bases, with 17 bases spanning the gap. CDR1 SGHRS and CDR2 YFSETQ come from the germline V gene. CDR3 in DNA: TGCGCCAGCACGGAGGCGGGCCCATCTTACGAGCAGTACTTC. Translation gives CASTEAGPSYEQYF.

DNA of the CDR3: TGTGCCAGTAGTAGAGCCGGACAGGCGAGCAATCAGCCCCAGCATTTT. It codes for CASSRAGQASNQPQHF. This chain joins TRBV19 and TRBJ1-5, with 7 bases aligning to TRBD1. Germline values: CDR1 LNHDA, CDR2 SQIVND (reference sequence). The CDR3 is 16 amino acids. J gave up 1 base and V 4 bases, and 7 bases lay outside the gene matches.